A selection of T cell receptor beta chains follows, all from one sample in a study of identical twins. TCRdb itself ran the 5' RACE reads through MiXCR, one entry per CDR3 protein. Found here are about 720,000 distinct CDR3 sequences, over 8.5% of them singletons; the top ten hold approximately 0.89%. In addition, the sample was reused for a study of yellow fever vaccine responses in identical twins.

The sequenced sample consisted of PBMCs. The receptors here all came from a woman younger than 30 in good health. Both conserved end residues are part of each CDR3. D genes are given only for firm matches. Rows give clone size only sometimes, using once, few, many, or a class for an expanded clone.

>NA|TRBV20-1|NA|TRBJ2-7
TGCAGTGCTAGTATGTCCCCTGGGGTCTACGAGCAGTACTTC
CSASMSPGVYEQYF
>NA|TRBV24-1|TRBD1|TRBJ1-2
TGTGCCACCAGTGACCCGGGACAGGGTCCTGGCTACACCTTC
CATSDPGQGPGYTF
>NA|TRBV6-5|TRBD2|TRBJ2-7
TGTGCCAGCAGTTACACTGGGACTAGCGGATTCTACGAGCAGTACTTC
CASSYTGTSGFYEQYF
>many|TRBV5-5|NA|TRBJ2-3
TGTGCCAGCAGCTTGGCGGGGGGCGGCTCCACAGATACGCAGTATTTT
CASSLAGGGSTDTQYF
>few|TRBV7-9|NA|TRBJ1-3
TGTGCCAGCAGCCTACCTGGGGACTCTGGAAACACCATATATTTT
CASSLPGDSGNTIYF
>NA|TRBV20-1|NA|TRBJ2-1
TGCAGTGCTAGAGGGGACCTGAATGAGCAGTTCTTC
CSARGDLNEQFF
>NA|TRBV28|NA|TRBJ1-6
TGTGCCAGCACCGAACCCAGGGGTAATTCACCCCTCCACTTT
CASTEPRGNSPLHF
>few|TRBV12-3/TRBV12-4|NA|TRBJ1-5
TGTGCCAGCAGTAAACGGGACAATTATAGCAATCAGCCCCAGCATTTT
CASSKRDNYSNQPQHF
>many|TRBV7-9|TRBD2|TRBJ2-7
TGTGCCAGCAGCTTAGCACTAGCGGGAGAGCCATGGCAGTACTTC
CASSLALAGEPWQYF
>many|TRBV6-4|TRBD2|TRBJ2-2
TGTGCCAGCAGCCCCAGCGGGGCGGCCGGGGAGCTGTTTTTT
CASSPSGAAGELFF
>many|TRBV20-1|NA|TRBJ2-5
TGCAGTGCTAGAGGCGGGACGGTCCAAGAGACCCAGTACTTC
CSARGGTVQETQYF
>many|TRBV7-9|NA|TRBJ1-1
TGTGCCAGCAGCAAGCCTGACGGGAACACTGAAGCTTTCTTT
CASSKPDGNTEAFF
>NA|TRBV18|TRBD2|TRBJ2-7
TGTGCCAGCTCGCTAGGGACTAGCGGGGCTCAATGGGAGCAGTACTTC
CASSLGTSGAQWEQYF
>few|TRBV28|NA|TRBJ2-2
TGTGCCAGCAGTTCCGGCTTTGGGCGGGACACCGGGGAGCTGTTTTTT
CASSSGFGRDTGELFF
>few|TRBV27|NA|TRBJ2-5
TGTGCCAGCAGTTCCTACCTCGCTAGCCCAGAGACCCAGTACTTC
CASSSYLASPETQYF
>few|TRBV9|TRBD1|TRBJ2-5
TGTGCCAGCAGCGAGGGGACAGCCCACCTCACCCAGTACTTC
CASSEGTAHLTQYF
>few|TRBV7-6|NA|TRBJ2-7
TGTGCCAGCAGCGCCCGCTCTGCTGGCTACGAGCAGTACTTC
CASSARSAGYEQYF
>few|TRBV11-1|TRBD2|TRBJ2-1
TGTGCCAGCAGCTCCGGCCTAGCGGGAGGAGTACTCTACAATGAGCAGTTCTTC
CASSSGLAGGVLYNEQFF
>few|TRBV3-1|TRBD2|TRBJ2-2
TGTGCCAGCAGCCAACGAGGGAGGGACACCGGGGAGCTGTTTTTT
CASSQRGRDTGELFF
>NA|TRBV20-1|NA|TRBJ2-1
TGCAGTGCTAGAGACCACAGAGGGCGAGCGGGCGCGAGCGTAGATGAGCAGTTCTTC
CSARDHRGRAGASVDEQFF
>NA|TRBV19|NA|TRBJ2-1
TGTGCCAGTAGTATTAGAGTGAACCCGGGACACAAGATCAACAATGAGCAGTTCTTC
CASSIRVNPGHKINNEQFF
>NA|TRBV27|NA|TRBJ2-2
TGTGCCAGCAGTTTATCGGCCCCCCGGGGGCCTAACACCGGGGAGCTGTTTTTT
CASSLSAPRGPNTGELFF
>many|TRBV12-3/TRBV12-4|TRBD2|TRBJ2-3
TGTGCCAGCAATATACCGGGACTAGAAGATACGCAGTATTTT
CASNIPGLEDTQYF
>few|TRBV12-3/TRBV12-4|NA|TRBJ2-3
TGTGCCAGCACCATCGGGAGTTGGGCAGATACGCAGTATTTT
CASTIGSWADTQYF
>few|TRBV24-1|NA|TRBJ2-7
TGTGCCACCAGTGACTCGGACGGAAGGTACGAGCAGTACTTC
CATSDSDGRYEQYF
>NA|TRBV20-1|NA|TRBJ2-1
TGCAGTGCTAGAGATTGGCTAGCTGGCGATGAGCAGTTCTTC
CSARDWLAGDEQFF
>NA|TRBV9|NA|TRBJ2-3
TGTGCCAGCAGCGCCCACGCTCGCCGTGGTGGCACAGATACGCAGTATTTT
CASSAHARRGGTDTQYF
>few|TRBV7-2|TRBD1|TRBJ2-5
TGTGCCAGCAGCTCAGCGTTGACCTCCGGGACAGTCCTCCAAGAGACCCAGTACTTC
CASSSALTSGTVLQETQYF
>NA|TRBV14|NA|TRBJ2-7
TGTGCCAGCAGCCAAGTAGGATCAGGTCCCAGTTACTTC
CASSQVGSGPSYF
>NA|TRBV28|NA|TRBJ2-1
TGTGCCAGCACTCTAGTCTCCTACAATGAGCAGTTCTTC
CASTLVSYNEQFF
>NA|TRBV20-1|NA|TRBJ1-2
TGCAGTGCTAGAGACCCAGGGTCTAGGGGCTACACCTTC
CSARDPGSRGYTF